One sample yielded the 24 T cell receptor beta chains listed below, sequenced in a study of blood T cell repertoires in COVID-19. Some clones are missing from TCRdb's copy, which holds only in-frame ones; the method was immunoSEQ multiplex PCR. The sample consists of roughly 310,000 clones, roughly 90% of them appearing once. The source material was PBMCs or T cells enriched from blood (not recorded which). The receptor set was obtained from a woman between 40 and 50 years old who had recovered from COVID-19.

The chain carries TRBV30 and TRBJ2-1, with a tentative D call TRBD2 (5 bases). Germline V CDR1 and CDR2: GTSNPN, SVGIG (reference sequence). This CDR3 region has 14 residues. V was pared by 6 bases and J by 4 bases, with 16 bases between. Written as DNA, the CDR3 is TGTGCCTGTCCCGGGTGGGAGAGGTACAATGAGCAGTTCTTC. This gives the protein CACPGWERYNEQFF.

This sequence joins TRBV11-3 and TRBJ1-1; tentative D call: TRBD1 (5 bases). Deletions cut 2 bases from V and 1 base from J, with 5 bases between. The CDR3 spans 13 residues. Germline CDR1 SGHNT, CDR2 YENEEA. The CDR3 DNA reads as TGTGCCAGCAGCTTAAGGGGGAACACTGAAGCTTTCTTT. This encodes CASSLRGNTEAFF.

The chain uses TRBV7-2 and TRBJ1-2, with 7 nucleotides matching TRBD1. Germline lookup yields CDR1 SGHTA and CDR2 FQGNSA. V lost 1 base to trimming and J lost 4 bases; unmatched junction nucleotides: 6. The length of the CDR3 is 15 residues. The CDR3 DNA is TGTGCCAGCAGCTTAGAGGGACAGAGTTTCTATGGCTACACCTTC. Encoded protein: CASSLEGQSFYGYTF.

This chain joins TRBV7-8 and TRBJ1-6; D unclear. Germline V gene data show CDR1 as SGHVS and CDR2 as FQNEAQ. Trimming took off 1 base at V and 5 bases at J, with 9 bases between the two ends. The CDR3 runs to 15 residues. The CDR3 loop reads CASSLVRRNNSPLHF. CDR3 bases: TGTGCCAGCAGCTTAGTGCGCAGGAATAATTCACCCCTCCACTTT.

This chain joins TRBV7-8 and TRBJ1-3; D remains ambiguous. Germline values: CDR1 SGHVS, CDR2 FQNEAQ. The V end lost 3 bases, the J end lost 0 bases, and 12 bases lay between the germline ends. The CDR3 is 16 residues long. CDR3 loop: CASSFRGSSSGNTIYF. The DNA for the CDR3 is TGTGCCAGCAGCTTCCGCGGGTCGAGCTCTGGAAACACCATATATTTT.

The chain has TRBV27 and TRBJ1-1; TRBD1 might be the D (6 bases). V was shortened by 6 bases and J by 3 bases, with 20 bases between the two germline ends. CDR1 MNHEY and CDR2 SMNVEV come from the germline V gene (reference sequence). CDR3 size: 16 residues. The CDR3 nucleotides are TGTGCCAGCAGGGGGAGCAGGGGTGGGCTCGACACTGAAGCTTTCTTT. It specifies CASRGSRGGLDTEAFF.

V usage is TRBV6-1 and J usage is TRBJ1-1, with TRBD1 identical over 7 bases. The CDR3 covers 14 residues. Trimming cost V 0 bases and J 5 bases; bases outside gene matches: 3. Looked up from germline, CDR1 is MNHNS and CDR2 is SASEGT. CDR3 amino acids: CASSEAQGETEAFF. The CDR3 region has the DNA TGTGCCAGCAGTGAAGCGCAGGGGGAAACTGAAGCTTTCTTT.

The rearrangement links TRBV6-9 to TRBJ2-1; no reliable D call. Trimming cost V 4 bases and J 0 bases, with 13 bases left between them. The CDR3 loop spans 16 amino acids. The germline gives CDR1 MNHGY, CDR2 SVAAGI. CDR3 nucleotide sequence: TGTGCCAGCAGTTCGGCAGCGCCGCCCTCCTACAATGAGCAGTTCTTC. The encoded protein is CASSSAAPPSYNEQFF.

The chain uses TRBV14 and TRBJ1-6; 8 bases are shared with TRBD1. Germline CDR1 SGHDN, CDR2 FVKESK. V shed 1 base, J shed 2 bases, and the junction held 10 bases outside the gene matches. The CDR3 consists of 19 residues. The DNA of the CDR3 is TGTGCCAGCAGCCAAGGCGGCATCTGGGACAGGACCTATAATTCACCCCTCCACTTT. Translation: CASSQGGIWDRTYNSPLHF.

This chain joins TRBV5-3 and TRBJ1-5, with a possible D match to TRBD1 (6 bases). TRBV5-3 is known as an ORF, though its function is uncertain. The ends were cut back, 2 bases at V and 0 bases at J, with 18 bases in the middle. This CDR3 spans 18 amino acids. CDR3 sequence (DNA): TGTGCCAGAAGCTTCGGCCCGGATCACAGGGCTAGCAATCAGCCCCAGCATTTT. This translates into CARSFGPDHRASNQPQHF.

The V and J genes are TRBV7-6 and TRBJ2-7; 14 bases map to TRBD2. V was clipped by 0 bases and J by 7 bases; unmatched bases: 2. Germline CDR1 is SGHVS and CDR2 is FNYEAQ. This CDR3 has 15 amino acids. CDR3 DNA sequence: TGTGCCAGCAGCTTAGCAGGACTAGCGGGAGGAGAGCAGTACTTC. Its translation: CASSLAGLAGGEQYF.

The chain recombines TRBV3-1 (or the pseudogene TRBV3-2) with TRBJ2-7, with unresolved D. The CDR3 is 12 amino acids. Trimming took 1 base from V and 7 from J, leaving 8 bases between them. Germline CDR1 is LGHDT and CDR2 is YNNKEL (reference sequence). CDR3 residues: CASSQAPGEQYF. In DNA, the CDR3 is TGTGCCAGCAGCCAAGCCCCGGGTGAGCAGTACTTC.

This clone was counted once. The chain uses TRBV7-2 and TRBJ1-3; D is unresolved. V gave up 2 bases and J gave up 0 bases, with 8 bases separating them. This CDR3 region has 15 residues. Per the germline V gene, CDR1 is SGHTA and CDR2 is FQGNSA. CDR3 sequence: CASSLHAGSGNTIYF. In DNA form, the CDR3 reads TGTGCCAGCAGCTTACACGCAGGCTCTGGAAACACCATATATTTT.

There are a few counts of this clone. The rearrangement uses TRBV18 and TRBJ2-4; D remains ambiguous. The CDR3 consists of 13 residues. Germline CDR1 KGHSH, CDR2 LQKENI. The germline V and J ends were trimmed by 3 bases and 5 bases, with 8 bases remaining between them. CDR3 sequence reads: CASSPPTENIQYF. Written as DNA, the CDR3 is TGTGCCAGCTCACCTCCAACGGAAAACATTCAGTACTTC. The complete variable domain, with remaining parts taken from reference TRBV18 and TRBJ2-4, reads NAGVMQNPRHLVRRRGQEARLRCSPMKGHSHVYWYRQLPEEGLKFMVYLQKENIIDESGMPKERFSAEFPKEGPSILRIQQVVRGDSAAYFCASSPPTENIQYFGAGTRLSVL.

The gene calls are TRBV6-2 or TRBV6-3 and TRBJ1-1; possible D gene TRBD1, 5 bases. The CDR3 runs to 13 residues. CDR1 and CDR2 from the germline V gene are MNHEY and SVGEGT. The germline V and J ends were trimmed by 4 bases and 0 bases, with 6 bases remaining between them. In DNA, the CDR3 is TGTGCCAGCAGTTTGACAGTGAACACTGAAGCTTTCTTT. Amino acid sequence: CASSLTVNTEAFF.

The V gene is TRBV9, the J gene TRBJ1-3, with D possibly TRBD1 on 6 matching bases. V dropped 0 bases and J dropped 9 bases, with 7 bases sitting between them. The CDR3 totals 12 residues. The germline V gene has CDR1 SGDLS and CDR2 YYNGEE. CDR3 region: CASSVGGGTIYF. The CDR3 nucleotides read TGTGCCAGCAGCGTAGGAGGGGGCACCATATATTTT.

This chain joins TRBV11-1 and TRBJ2-7, with TRBD2 matching 13 bases. The V segment lost 6 bases and the J segment 4 bases; nucleotides outside the gene matches: 6. The CDR3 spans 15 residues. In germline, CDR1 is SGHAT, CDR2 FQDESV (reference sequence). The CDR3 here is CASSSGTSGKYEQYF. In DNA form, the CDR3 reads TGTGCCAGCAGTTCCGGGACTAGCGGGAAATACGAGCAGTACTTC.

The chain employs TRBV6-5 and TRBJ2-5, with D possibly TRBD1 on 5 matching bases. Germline CDR1 is MNHEY and CDR2 is SVGAGI. The V gene lost 6 bases and the J gene lost 5 bases, with 13 bases spanning the gap. The CDR3 sequence is 13 residues long. CDR3 sequence (DNA): TGTGCCAGCAGGGCCCTGGGGCTCGAGACCCAGTACTTC. Translation: CASRALGLETQYF.

The chain links TRBV5-1 to TRBJ2-3; 7 bases line up with TRBD1. CDR1 is SGHRS and CDR2 is YFSETQ in the germline V gene. The CDR3 is 18 residues long. The ends lost 0 bases at V and 3 bases at J; junction bases unmatched: 13. The CDR3 here is CASSLEFRNRGLTDTQYF. The DNA of the CDR3 is TGCGCCAGCAGCTTGGAATTTAGGAACAGGGGCTTGACAGATACGCAGTATTTT.

The chain uses TRBV6-2 or TRBV6-3 and TRBJ2-6, with 7 bases fitting TRBD2. CDR1 MNHEY and CDR2 SVGEGT come from the germline V gene. The trim removed 5 bases at V and 1 base at J, leaving 8 bases unmatched. The CDR3 consists of 17 residues. In DNA form, the CDR3 reads TGTGCCAGCAGTCGTGCTAGCGGATCTTCTGGGGCCAACGTCCTGACTTTC. Its translation: CASSRASGSSGANVLTF.

CDR3 nucleotides: TGTGCCATCACAGGGGTGGGCTACTACGAGCAGTACTTC. Translation gives CAITGVGYYEQYF. The V call is TRBV25-1, the J call TRBJ2-7; 7 bases align to TRBD1. The CDR3 runs to 13 residues. Germline V gives CDR1 MGHDK, CDR2 SYGVNS. V lost 10 bases to trimming and J lost 3 bases; unmatched junction nucleotides: 9.

The CDR3 DNA reads TGTGCCAGCAGCAGGGACTTGGCCTATGAGCAGTTCTTC. Protein product: CASSRDLAYEQFF. V and J are TRBV5-4 and TRBJ2-1; D may be TRBD2 (6 bases). This CDR3 contains 13 residues. V was clipped by 4 bases and J by 8 bases, with 13 bases between them. Germline CDR1 and CDR2: SGHNT and YYREEE (reference sequence).

V is TRBV23-1 and J is TRBJ1-5, with TRBD1 as a possible D gene (6 bases). TRBV23-1 is an open reading frame, and its role is uncertain. This CDR3 contains 15 residues. Deletions cut 1 base from V and 4 bases from J, with 11 bases between. This CDR3 is CASSQFHRANQPQHF. As DNA, the CDR3 is TGCGCCAGCAGTCAATTTCACAGGGCGAATCAGCCCCAGCATTTT.

This clone has a handful of counts. The chain employs TRBV5-6 and TRBJ1-2, with 7 nucleotides matching TRBD1. The CDR3 extends over 12 amino acids. The V segment lost 4 bases and the J segment 8 bases; nucleotides outside the gene matches: 5. The germline V gene has CDR1 SGHDT and CDR2 YYEEEE. This CDR3 is CASSPDRTGYTF. The CDR3 DNA sequence: TGTGCCAGCAGCCCGGACAGGACGGGCTACACCTTC.